What follows are 10 T cell receptor beta chains derived from one specimen sequenced in a study of T cells in Graves' hyperthyroidism and ophthalmopathy. The TCR beta CDR3 regions underwent amplification using RNA transcripts as the source. An initial round of RT-PCR targeting the TCR CDR3 relied on the HTBI primer set. TCRdb re-called the multiplex PCR reads through MiXCR, storing one row per CDR3 protein. The sample comprises more than 350,000 distinct CDR3 sequences, 15% of which are singletons, and about 33% rests with the top ten. Sequenced input: blood. Receptors originate from a young woman with Graves' hyperthyroidism.

Many counts were recorded for this clonotype. The DNA of the CDR3 is TGTGCCAGCAGCGTAGGTGTCAGGGCGGACCAAGAGACCCAGTACTTC. As protein: CASSVGVRADQETQYF. The chain joins TRBV9 to TRBJ2-5, with D possibly matching TRBD1 (5 bases). The V and J ends lost 0 bases and 0 bases respectively, with 12 bases between them. The CDR3 spans 16 residues. Germline V gene sequence: CDR1 SGDLS, CDR2 YYNGEE.

This clonotype has more than one count but fewer than ten. The chain is built from TRBV30 and TRBJ1-4; D might be TRBD1 (6 bases). Germline loops: CDR1 GTSNPN, CDR2 SVGIG (reference sequence). The germline V and J ends were trimmed by 7 bases and 6 bases, with 18 bases remaining between them. The CDR3 is made up of 14 amino acids. The CDR3 DNA reads TGTGCCTCGGAGGTCTTGGGGGCTGATGAAAAACTGTTTTTT. It is translated as CASEVLGADEKLFF. Filled out from reference TRBV30 and TRBJ1-4, the complete variable domain reads SQTIHQWPATLVQPVGSPLSLECTVEGTSNPNLYWYRQAAGRGLQLLFYSVGIGQISSEVPQNLSASRPQDRQFILSSKKLLLSDSGFYLCASEVLGADEKLFFGSGTQLSVL.

The V and J genes are TRBV7-3 and TRBJ1-1; D gene ambiguous. Germline V gene lookup returns CDR1 SGHTA and CDR2 FQGTGA. Trimming removed 5 bases at V and 4 bases at J, with 14 bases between. The CDR3 spans 14 residues. Here the CDR3 DNA reads TGTGCCAGCAGCCCCCCGGCTGAGGGCACTGAAGCTTTCTTT. The encoded protein is CASSPPAEGTEAFF.

This clonotype has a count of ten or more. This chain joins TRBV24-1 and TRBJ2-1, with D possibly matching TRBD2 (5 bases). V was shortened by 3 bases and J by 9 bases, with 8 bases between the two germline ends. Germline CDR1 and CDR2: KGHDR and SFDVKD. This CDR3 has 12 amino acids. CDR3 sequence (DNA): TGTGCCACCAGTGATACTAGGGCTGAGCAGTTCTTC. It specifies CATSDTRAEQFF.

With respect to this clonotype: Being one base from a much bigger clone, this may be a read error. The V and J genes are TRBV7-2 and TRBJ2-5; 10 bases agree with TRBD1. Germline V CDR1 and CDR2: SGHTA, FQGNSA. The CDR3 runs to 16 residues. V was clipped by 2 bases and J by 7 bases; unmatched bases: 10. As DNA, the CDR3 is TGTACCAGCAGCTTACATACCGGGACAGGGGACGTGACCCAGTACTTC. Translation gives CTSSLHTGTGDVTQYF.

The CDR3, as DNA: TGTGCCAGCAGTTTCCAGCGGGAGGGGGGAACCGGGGAGCTGTTTTTT. Encoded protein: CASSFQREGGTGELFF. The chain links TRBV27 to TRBJ2-2; 10 bases agree with TRBD2. The CDR3 length is 16 residues. Trimming cost V 3 bases and J 5 bases; bases outside gene matches: 6. The germline gives CDR1 MNHEY, CDR2 SMNVEV (reference sequence).

The chain joins TRBV4-1 to TRBJ2-2; 8 positions match TRBD1. The CDR3 spans 16 residues. The V and J ends lost 1 base and 7 bases, in that order; junction bases with no gene match: 8. Germline V lookup: CDR1 MGHRA, CDR2 YSYEKL. The CDR3: CASSQGTGSLHGELFF. The CDR3 DNA reads TGCGCCAGCAGCCAAGGGACAGGGTCATTGCACGGGGAGCTGTTTTTT.

This chain uses TRBV2 with TRBJ2-1; D could derive from TRBD1 or TRBD2 (6 bases each). This CDR3 has 14 amino acids. The V gene's germline CDR1 is SNHLY and CDR2 FYNNEI. Trimming took off 6 bases at V and 5 bases at J, with 14 bases between the two ends. CDR3 residues: CASSARGQDNEQFF. As DNA, the CDR3 is TGTGCCAGCAGCGCCCGGGGGCAGGACAATGAGCAGTTCTTC.

This clonotype was seen a handful of times. V usage is TRBV3-1 and J usage is TRBJ2-1, with 10 bases matching TRBD2. The CDR3 loop spans 16 amino acids. V trimming: 3 bases; J trimming: 7 bases; junction bases outside the gene matches: 9. From germline, CDR1 is LGHDT and CDR2 YNNKEL (reference sequence). This CDR3 is CASSHYLAGDGNEQFF. The CDR3 coding sequence is TGTGCCAGCAGCCACTACCTAGCGGGAGACGGGAATGAGCAGTTCTTC.

The V and J genes are TRBV30 and TRBJ1-1; no reliable D call. Looked up from germline, CDR1 is GTSNPN and CDR2 is SVGIG (reference sequence). CDR3 size: 13 residues. Trimming shortened V by 3 bases and J by 3 bases, and 11 bases separated the two germline ends. The CDR3 region is CAWRKGWDTEAFF. DNA for the CDR3: TGTGCCTGGAGAAAAGGATGGGACACTGAAGCTTTCTTT.